This is a list of T cell receptor beta chains from one sample in a study of glioma-infiltrating T cells after dendritic cell vaccination. The method was immunoSEQ multiplex PCR; TCRdb's version includes in-frame clones alone and lacks a portion of them. This table has 60,000 or so clones, around 86% appearing once. Sequencing used blood, obtained after dendritic cell vaccination. All receptors derive from a human donor with glioblastoma. Both conserved end residues are part of each CDR3. A D gene is named only where the DNA matches it firmly. Size is omitted from some rows. Given values are once, few, many or a class for expanded clones.

clone_size: once
j_call: TRBJ2-3
d_call: -
v_call: TRBV29-1
cdr3_nt: TGCAGCGCGCAGTCTCCTAGCACAGATACGCAGTATTTT
cdr3_aa: CSAQSPSTDTQYF

clone_size: -
j_call: TRBJ2-3
d_call: TRBD1
v_call: TRBV2
cdr3_nt: TGTGCCAGCAGCCTACAGGGGTCCACAGATACGCAGTATTTT
cdr3_aa: CASSLQGSTDTQYF

clone_size: -
j_call: TRBJ2-5
d_call: TRBD2
v_call: TRBV9
cdr3_nt: TGTGCCAGCAGCGTAGATACAGCGGGGGGGATAGTAGAGACCCAGTACTTC
cdr3_aa: CASSVDTAGGIVETQYF

clone_size: -
j_call: TRBJ1-5
d_call: TRBD1
v_call: TRBV19
cdr3_nt: TGTGCCAGTAGCGACAGGGAGCAGCCCCAGCATTTT
cdr3_aa: CASSDREQPQHF

clone_size: -
j_call: TRBJ1-1
d_call: -
v_call: TRBV18
cdr3_nt: TGTGCCAGCTCACCACCGGCCCGGGTTGAAGCTTTCTTT
cdr3_aa: CASSPPARVEAFF

clone_size: few
j_call: TRBJ1-5
d_call: -
v_call: TRBV4-2
cdr3_nt: TGTGCCAGCAGCCAAGAGACAAATCAGCCCCAGCATTTT
cdr3_aa: CASSQETNQPQHF

clone_size: -
j_call: TRBJ1-6
d_call: TRBD1
v_call: TRBV5-4
cdr3_nt: TGTGCCAGCAGCGACGGGGGACAGGGAGGGATTGTTGTTAATTCACCCCTCCACTTT
cdr3_aa: CASSDGGQGGIVVNSPLHF

clone_size: -
j_call: TRBJ2-2
d_call: -
v_call: TRBV27
cdr3_nt: TGTGCCCAACCGAGAATCACCGGGGAGCTGTTTTTT
cdr3_aa: CAQPRITGELFF

clone_size: -
j_call: TRBJ2-1
d_call: TRBD2
v_call: TRBV11-2
cdr3_nt: TGTGCCAGCAGCTCAGGACTAGCGGGATTGTTCGATGAGCAGTTCTTC
cdr3_aa: CASSSGLAGLFDEQFF

clone_size: once
j_call: TRBJ2-2
d_call: TRBD2
v_call: TRBV7-3
cdr3_nt: TGTGCCAGCACTAGGGCGGGCGGGAGCCACACCGGGGAGCTGTTTTTT
cdr3_aa: CASTRAGGSHTGELFF

clone_size: once
j_call: TRBJ2-2
d_call: -
v_call: TRBV11-2
cdr3_nt: TGTGCCAGCAGCTTAAGGTCAGGGACAACACCCGGGGAGCTGTTTTTT
cdr3_aa: CASSLRSGTTPGELFF

clone_size: -
j_call: TRBJ2-7
d_call: -
v_call: TRBV7-2
cdr3_nt: TGTGCCAGCAGCCCAGAGACGGTCATCGGCGGGCAGTACTTC
cdr3_aa: CASSPETVIGGQYF

clone_size: -
j_call: TRBJ1-1
d_call: TRBD1
v_call: TRBV10-3
cdr3_nt: TGTGCCATCAGTCACGGGACAGGGGGTGGTGAAGCTTTCTTT
cdr3_aa: CAISHGTGGGEAFF

clone_size: -
j_call: TRBJ1-2
d_call: TRBD1
v_call: TRBV18
cdr3_nt: TGTGCCAGCTCACCACCGGGGACAGGGCGATGGGGCTACACCTTC
cdr3_aa: CASSPPGTGRWGYTF

clone_size: -
j_call: TRBJ1-2
d_call: -
v_call: TRBV7-6
cdr3_nt: TGTGCCAGCAGCCCGGGAGGATCGGCGTCTGGCTACACCTTC
cdr3_aa: CASSPGGSASGYTF

clone_size: -
j_call: TRBJ2-5
d_call: TRBD1
v_call: TRBV11-2
cdr3_nt: TGTGCCAGCAGTAAGAACAGGGGAGAAGAGACCCAGTACTTC
cdr3_aa: CASSKNRGEETQYF

clone_size: -
j_call: TRBJ2-1
d_call: TRBD1
v_call: TRBV11-3
cdr3_nt: TGTGCCAGCAGCCCAGGTGACAGGGGGATTTTGAATGAGCAGTTCTTC
cdr3_aa: CASSPGDRGILNEQFF

clone_size: -
j_call: TRBJ1-2
d_call: -
v_call: TRBV7-2
cdr3_nt: TGTGCCAGCAGCTTAGCGGGGGCCCAGGGTGCCTATGGCTACACCTTC
cdr3_aa: CASSLAGAQGAYGYTF

clone_size: -
j_call: TRBJ2-1
d_call: -
v_call: TRBV11-3
cdr3_nt: TGTGCCAGCAGCTTACAGGGGAGTGAGCAGTTCTTC
cdr3_aa: CASSLQGSEQFF

clone_size: -
j_call: TRBJ2-5
d_call: -
v_call: TRBV30
cdr3_nt: TGTGCCCGAGGAAGGGGCACTTCGAAGGAGACCCAGTACTTC
cdr3_aa: CARGRGTSKETQYF

clone_size: -
j_call: TRBJ1-6
d_call: -
v_call: TRBV4-1
cdr3_nt: TGCGCCAGCAGCCCCCGACAGGTTTCACCCCTCCACTTT
cdr3_aa: CASSPRQVSPLHF

clone_size: -
j_call: TRBJ2-7
d_call: TRBD2
v_call: TRBV6-5
cdr3_nt: TGTGCCAGCAGTTACCCGGAGGCGGGAGCTCACGAGCAGTACTTC
cdr3_aa: CASSYPEAGAHEQYF

clone_size: -
j_call: TRBJ2-2
d_call: TRBD2
v_call: TRBV6-4
cdr3_nt: TGTGCCAGCAGTCCTCTAGCGGGAGGAACCGGGGAGCTGTTTTTT
cdr3_aa: CASSPLAGGTGELFF

clone_size: -
j_call: TRBJ2-2
d_call: TRBD1
v_call: TRBV5-4
cdr3_nt: TGTGCCTGGACCGGGACAGGGAATCCCGGGGAGCTGTTTTTT
cdr3_aa: CAWTGTGNPGELFF

clone_size: -
j_call: TRBJ2-1
d_call: TRBD2
v_call: TRBV30
cdr3_nt: TGTGCCTGGGGTTCGGGGACTAGCGGGAGGGGGTATGAGCAGTTCTTC
cdr3_aa: CAWGSGTSGRGYEQFF

clone_size: -
j_call: TRBJ1-5
d_call: -
v_call: TRBV19
cdr3_nt: TGTGCCAGTAGTGCGGGCGGGCAGCCCCAGCATTTT
cdr3_aa: CASSAGGQPQHF

clone_size: -
j_call: TRBJ1-5
d_call: -
v_call: TRBV7-9
cdr3_nt: TGTGCCAGCAGCTTTCAGACGGAGGACCAGCCCCAGCATTTT
cdr3_aa: CASSFQTEDQPQHF

clone_size: -
j_call: TRBJ1-1
d_call: -
v_call: TRBV29-1
cdr3_nt: TGCAGCGGCCCCAGGGCAGGGCCCAACACTGAAGCTTTCTTT
cdr3_aa: CSGPRAGPNTEAFF